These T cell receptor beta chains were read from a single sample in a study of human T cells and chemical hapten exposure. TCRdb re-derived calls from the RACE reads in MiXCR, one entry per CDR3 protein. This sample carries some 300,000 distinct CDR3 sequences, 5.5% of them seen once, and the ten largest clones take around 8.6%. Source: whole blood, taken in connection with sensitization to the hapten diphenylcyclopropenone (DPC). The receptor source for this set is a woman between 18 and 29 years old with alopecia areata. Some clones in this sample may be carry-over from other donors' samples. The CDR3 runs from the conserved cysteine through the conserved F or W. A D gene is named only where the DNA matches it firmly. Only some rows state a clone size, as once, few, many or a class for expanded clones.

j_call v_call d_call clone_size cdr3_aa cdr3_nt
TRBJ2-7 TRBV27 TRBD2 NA CAKRGTSGEYEQYF TGTGCCAAAAGAGGGACTAGCGGGGAATACGAGCAGTACTTC
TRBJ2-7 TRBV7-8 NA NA CASISRGTDSYEQYF TGTGCCAGCATCTCACGGGGCACTGACTCCTACGAGCAGTACTTC
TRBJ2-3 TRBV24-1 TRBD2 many CATSDATSGVADTQYF TGTGCCACCAGTGATGCGACTAGCGGGGTGGCAGATACGCAGTATTTT
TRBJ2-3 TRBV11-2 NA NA CASSLGTIGDTQYF TGTGCCAGCAGCTTAGGGACTATCGGAGATACGCAGTATTTT
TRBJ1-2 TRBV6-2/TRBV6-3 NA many CASSYVDRNYGYTF TGTGCCAGCAGTTACGTCGACAGAAACTATGGCTACACCTTC
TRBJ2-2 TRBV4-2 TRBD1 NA CASSFRTGENTGELFF TGTGCCAGCAGCTTTCGGACAGGGGAGAACACCGGGGAGCTGTTTTTT
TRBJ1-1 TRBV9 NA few CASSVDGARNTEAFF TGTGCCAGCAGCGTAGATGGGGCTAGGAACACTGAAGCTTTCTTT
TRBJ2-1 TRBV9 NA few CASSVGTSPYNEQFF TGTGCCAGCAGCGTAGGTACATCTCCCTACAATGAGCAGTTCTTC
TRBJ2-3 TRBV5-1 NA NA CASSPGAGADTDTQYF TGCGCCAGCAGCCCGGGGGCGGGGGCTGACACAGATACGCAGTATTTT
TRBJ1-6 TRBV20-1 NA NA CSANRPSSYNSPLHF TGCAGTGCCAACCGCCCGAGCTCCTATAATTCACCCCTCCACTTT
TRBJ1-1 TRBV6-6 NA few CASRIHDAGFLNTEAFF TGTGCCAGCAGGATCCATGACGCAGGGTTCTTGAACACTGAAGCTTTCTTT
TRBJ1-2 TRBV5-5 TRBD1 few CASSLTTGSDGYTF TGTGCCAGCAGCTTGACGACAGGGTCCGATGGCTACACCTTC
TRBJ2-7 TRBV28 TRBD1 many CASSLQTGPYEQYF TGTGCCAGCAGTCTCCAGACAGGGCCCTACGAGCAGTACTTC
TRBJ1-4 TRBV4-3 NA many CASSQEGDFYEKLFF TGCGCCAGCAGCCAAGAAGGGGACTTTTATGAAAAACTGTTTTTT
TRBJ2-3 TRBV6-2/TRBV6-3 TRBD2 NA CASSVATSDTDTQYF TGTGCCAGCAGCGTCGCGACTAGCGACACAGATACGCAGTATTTT
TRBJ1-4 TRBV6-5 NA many CASSYRRNEKLFF TGTGCCAGCAGTTATCGCAGGAATGAAAAACTGTTTTTT
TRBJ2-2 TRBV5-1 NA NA CASSYQQNTGELFF TGCGCCAGCAGCTACCAACAGAACACCGGGGAGCTGTTTTTT
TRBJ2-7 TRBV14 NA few CASSLGSSRAYEQYF TGTGCCAGCAGTCTTGGATCCTCGCGCGCCTACGAGCAGTACTTC
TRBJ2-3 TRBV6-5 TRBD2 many CASSPQGSGGGTDTQYF TGTGCCAGCAGCCCCCAGGGTAGCGGGGGAGGTACAGATACGCAGTATTTT
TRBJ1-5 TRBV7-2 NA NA CASSHLQGVHSQPQHF TGTGCCAGCAGCCACTTACAGGGAGTTCATAGTCAGCCCCAGCATTTT
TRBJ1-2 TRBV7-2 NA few CASSINRVHHGYTF TGTGCCAGCAGCATAAACAGGGTCCATCATGGCTACACCTTC
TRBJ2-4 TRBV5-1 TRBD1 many CASSLEDRGLDIQYF TGCGCCAGCAGCTTGGAGGACAGGGGGCTGGACATTCAGTACTTC
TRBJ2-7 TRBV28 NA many CASSFARLSYEQYF TGTGCCAGCAGTTTTGCGAGGTTATCCTACGAGCAGTACTTC
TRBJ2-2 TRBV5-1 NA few CASSPLAGSNGELFF TGCGCCAGCAGCCCCCTGGCAGGCTCGAACGGGGAGCTGTTTTTT
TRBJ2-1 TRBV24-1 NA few CATSATPDEQFF TGTGCCACCAGTGCCACCCCGGATGAGCAGTTCTTC
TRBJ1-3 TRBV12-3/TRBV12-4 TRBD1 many CASSLGQGAFDTIYF TGTGCCAGCAGTTTAGGCCAGGGGGCGTTTGACACCATATATTTT
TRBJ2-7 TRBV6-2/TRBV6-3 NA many CASSYVATYEQYF TGTGCCAGCAGTTACGTAGCTACCTACGAGCAGTACTTC
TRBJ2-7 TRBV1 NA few CTSIQTSGGPLHEQYF TGCACCAGCATCCAGACTAGCGGGGGCCCGCTGCACGAGCAGTACTTC
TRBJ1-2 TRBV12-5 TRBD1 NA CASGLPRTGHGYTF TGTGCTAGTGGTTTGCCTAGGACAGGTCATGGCTACACCTTC
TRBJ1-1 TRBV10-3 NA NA CAVLRPRGTFF TGTGCCGTCCTGAGGCCTCGCGGAACTTTCTTT
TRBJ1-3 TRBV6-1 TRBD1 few CASRQNRGSGNTIYF TGTGCCAGCAGGCAAAACAGGGGCTCTGGAAACACCATATATTTT
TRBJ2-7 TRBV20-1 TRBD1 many CSARGSRTGDTYEQYF TGCAGTGCTAGAGGATCCCGGACAGGCGATACCTACGAGCAGTACTTC
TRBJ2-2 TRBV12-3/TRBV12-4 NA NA CASSLDGFLARASGELFF TGTGCCAGCAGTTTAGACGGATTTCTTGCGCGTGCGTCCGGGGAGCTGTTTTTT
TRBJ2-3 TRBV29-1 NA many CSVGGTGIQDTQYF TGCAGCGTTGGTGGCACCGGGATTCAGGATACGCAGTATTTT
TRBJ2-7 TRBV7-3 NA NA CASSLTRETRSYEQYF TGTGCCAGCAGCTTAACAAGGGAAACTCGGTCCTACGAGCAGTACTTC
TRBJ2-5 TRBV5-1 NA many CASSFAGTPQETQYF TGCGCCAGCAGCTTCGCCGGGACGCCACAAGAGACCCAGTACTTC
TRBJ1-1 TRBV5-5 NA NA CASSLGKGSTEAFF TGTGCCAGCAGCTTGGGCAAGGGGAGTACTGAAGCTTTCTTT
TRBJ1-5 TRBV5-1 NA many CASSYGPSNQPQHF TGCGCCAGCAGCTACGGACCGAGCAATCAGCCCCAGCATTTT
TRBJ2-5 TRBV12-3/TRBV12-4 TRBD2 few CASSLRMSGGIETQYF TGTGCCAGCAGTTTAAGGATGAGCGGGGGAATAGAGACCCAGTACTTC
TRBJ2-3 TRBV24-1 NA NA CATGGRVGDTQYF TGTGCCACCGGGGGCAGGGTAGGAGATACGCAGTATTTT
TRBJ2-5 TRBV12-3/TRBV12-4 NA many CASPPDRTFQETQYF TGTGCCAGCCCTCCGGACAGAACATTTCAAGAGACCCAGTACTTC
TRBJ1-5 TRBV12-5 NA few CASGLPGYSNQPQHF TGTGCTAGTGGTTTGCCAGGTTATAGCAATCAGCCCCAGCATTTT
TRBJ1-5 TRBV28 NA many CASGVVRGLNQPQHF TGTGCCAGCGGCGTCGTTAGGGGCCTTAATCAGCCCCAGCATTTT
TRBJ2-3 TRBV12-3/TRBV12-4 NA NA CASSFERADTQYF TGTGCCAGCAGTTTTGAACGCGCAGATACGCAGTATTTT
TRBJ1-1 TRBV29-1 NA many CSVVIRGTEAFF TGCAGCGTTGTCATCAGGGGCACTGAAGCTTTCTTT
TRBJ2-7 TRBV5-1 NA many CASSIGTPEQYF TGCGCCAGCAGCATTGGGACTCCCGAGCAGTACTTC
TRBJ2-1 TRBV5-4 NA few CASSLGPLSGDLEQFF TGTGCCAGCAGCTTGGGCCCCTTGAGCGGAGATCTTGAGCAGTTCTTC
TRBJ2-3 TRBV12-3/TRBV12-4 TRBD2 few CASSVRLAGGPGTDTQYF TGTGCCAGCAGTGTAAGACTAGCGGGGGGGCCTGGCACAGATACGCAGTATTTT
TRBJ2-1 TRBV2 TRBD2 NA CAAGGEIAEQFF TGTGCCGCCGGGGGGGAAATTGCTGAGCAGTTCTTC
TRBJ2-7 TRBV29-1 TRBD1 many CSVVGQGKYEQYF TGCAGCGTTGTGGGACAGGGGAAGTACGAGCAGTACTTC
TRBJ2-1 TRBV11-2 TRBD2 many CASSPRLALFTYNEQFF TGTGCCAGCAGCCCCCGACTAGCCCTCTTTACCTACAATGAGCAGTTCTTC
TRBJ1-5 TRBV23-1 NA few CASSLPRDRHKPNQPQHF TGCGCCAGCAGTCTCCCCCGTGACCGACACAAACCGAATCAGCCCCAGCATTTT
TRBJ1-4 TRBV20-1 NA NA CSARDEGGSEKLFF TGCAGTGCTAGAGATGAGGGGGGGAGTGAAAAACTGTTTTTT
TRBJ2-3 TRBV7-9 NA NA CASSRNPDTQYF TGTGCCAGCAGCCGGAACCCGGATACGCAGTATTTT
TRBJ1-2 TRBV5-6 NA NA CASMRADYGYTF TGTGCCAGCATGAGGGCCGACTATGGCTACACCTTC
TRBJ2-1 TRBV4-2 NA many CASSQSGLQFF TGTGCCAGCAGCCAATCTGGATTGCAGTTCTTC
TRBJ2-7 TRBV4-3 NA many CASSRAPTFPYEQYF TGCGCCAGCAGCCGAGCCCCGACTTTCCCCTACGAGCAGTACTTC
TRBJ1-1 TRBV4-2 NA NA CASSLNLGGREMGTEAFF TGTGCCAGCAGCTTGAACCTTGGGGGTCGGGAGATGGGAACTGAAGCTTTCTTT
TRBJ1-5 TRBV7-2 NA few CASSLYGQPSNQPQHF TGTGCCAGCAGCTTATATGGGCAACCTAGCAATCAGCCCCAGCATTTT